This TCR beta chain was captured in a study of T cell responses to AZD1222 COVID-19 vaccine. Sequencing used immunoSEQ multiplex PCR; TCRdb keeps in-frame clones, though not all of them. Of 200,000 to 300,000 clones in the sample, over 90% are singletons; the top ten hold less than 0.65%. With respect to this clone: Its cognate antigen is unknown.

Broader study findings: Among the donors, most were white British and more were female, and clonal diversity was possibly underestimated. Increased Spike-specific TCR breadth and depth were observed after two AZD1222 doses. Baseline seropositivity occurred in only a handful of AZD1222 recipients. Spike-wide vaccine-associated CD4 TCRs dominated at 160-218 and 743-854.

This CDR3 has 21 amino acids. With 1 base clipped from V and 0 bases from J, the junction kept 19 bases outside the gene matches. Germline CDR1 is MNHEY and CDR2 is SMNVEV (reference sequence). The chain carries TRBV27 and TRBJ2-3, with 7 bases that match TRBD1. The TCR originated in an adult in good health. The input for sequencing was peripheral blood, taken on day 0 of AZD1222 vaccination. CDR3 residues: CASSLLKPGQPFLVSTDTQYF. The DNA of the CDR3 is TGTGCCAGCAGTTTATTGAAACCGGGACAGCCTTTTCTGGTTAGCACAGATACGCAGTATTTT.